The 7 T cell receptor beta chains reported below all come from one sample, sequenced in a study of early T cells in non-severe SARS-CoV-2 infection. MiXCR was run by TCRdb on the 5' RACE reads, yielding one entry per CDR3 protein. The data show just under 90,000 distinct CDR3 sequences, over 13% seen once. The sample taken for sequencing was whole blood. These receptors all come from an adult who was a healthcare worker with PCR-confirmed SARS-CoV-2 infection or an uninfected control (not recorded which).

This clonotype showed up just a few times. The J gene is TRBJ1-5, the V gene TRBV27; D uncertain. The CDR3 covers 13 residues. Trimming removed 0 bases at V and 5 bases at J, with 5 bases between. Germline V gene data show CDR1 as MNHEY and CDR2 as SMNVEV (reference sequence). CDR3 sequence reads: CASSLSRDQPQHF. CDR3 nucleotides: TGTGCCAGCAGTTTATCGAGGGATCAGCCCCAGCATTTT.

The chain couples TRBV29-1 to TRBJ2-1, with 11 bases lining up with TRBD2. J lost 8 bases, V lost 6 bases, and 12 bases had no gene match. Germline V CDR1 and CDR2: SQVTM, ANQGSEA. The CDR3 is 15 residues long. The CDR3 sequence is CSVELWLAGGDEQFF. CDR3 DNA sequence: TGCAGCGTCGAGTTATGGCTAGCGGGAGGCGATGAGCAGTTCTTC.

The table lists this clonotype with a few counts. The rearrangement links TRBV3-1 to TRBJ2-7, with TRBD2 matching 13 bases. In germline, CDR1 is LGHDT, CDR2 YNNKEL (reference sequence). Trimming cost V 5 bases and J 6 bases; bases outside gene matches: 7. The CDR3 is 15 residues long. CDR3 DNA sequence: TGTGCCAGCAGCGATGCAGGACTAGCGGGGGCCGAGCAGTACTTC. This sequence encodes CASSDAGLAGAEQYF.

This clonotype was counted between two and nine times. The rearrangement links TRBV15 to TRBJ1-2; D uncertain. The CDR3 is 16 amino acids. V was trimmed by 0 bases and J by 4 bases, leaving 15 bases between them. The germline V gene has CDR1 LNHNV and CDR2 YYDKDF (reference sequence). CDR3 loop: CATSRDLVAASYGYTF. The CDR3 bases are TGTGCCACCAGCAGAGATCTCGTGGCAGCCTCCTATGGCTACACCTTC.

The chain recombines TRBV5-6 with TRBJ2-5; 8 nucleotides align to TRBD2. The V gene end was trimmed by 4 bases and the J gene end by 5 bases; junction bases not matched to a gene: 10. There are 15 residues in the CDR3. The germline V gene has CDR1 SGHDT and CDR2 YYEEEE. The CDR3 sequence is CASSLFSGIGETQYF. CDR3 in DNA: TGTGCCAGCAGCCTCTTTAGCGGGATAGGTGAGACCCAGTACTTC.

This clonotype was counted between two and nine times. The chain joins TRBV29-1 to TRBJ2-2; D possibly corresponds to TRBD2 (5 bases). From germline, CDR1 is SQVTM and CDR2 ANQGSEA. This CDR3 region has 14 residues. Trimming stripped 0 bases from V and 5 bases from J, with 10 bases between. CDR3 coding DNA: TGCAGCGTTGAAGATACTAGTTATACCGGGGAGCTGTTTTTT. This gives the protein CSVEDTSYTGELFF.

The V call is TRBV7-8, the J call TRBJ1-1; D gene ambiguous. CDR3 length: 13 amino acids. From germline, CDR1 is SGHVS and CDR2 FQNEAQ. V lost 5 bases to trimming and J lost 5 bases, with 12 bases between them. CDR3 residues: CASSVAVATEAFF. The CDR3 DNA follows: TGTGCCAGCAGCGTTGCGGTGGCAACTGAAGCTTTCTTT.